The entry that follows covers one TCR beta chain sequence. The protocol was immunoSEQ multiplex PCR, while the TCRdb copy is restricted to in-frame clones and leaves out a portion. The sample yields over 200,000 clones, over 75% seen once. This record belongs to a study of blood T cell repertoires in COVID-19. This CDR3 is built from 15 residues. CDR1 and CDR2 from the germline V gene are MNHEY and SVGAGI. Trimming shortened V by 6 bases and J by 5 bases, and 19 bases separated the two germline ends. The receptor was isolated from a man aged 50 to 59 with COVID-19, enrolled during active disease. The sample was peripheral blood. The chain carries TRBV6-5 and TRBJ1-2; D remains ambiguous. CDR3 sequence (DNA): TGTGCCAGCAGCCGCTCAACGGGGTCTATATATGGCTACACCTTC. The encoded protein is CASSRSTGSIYGYTF.